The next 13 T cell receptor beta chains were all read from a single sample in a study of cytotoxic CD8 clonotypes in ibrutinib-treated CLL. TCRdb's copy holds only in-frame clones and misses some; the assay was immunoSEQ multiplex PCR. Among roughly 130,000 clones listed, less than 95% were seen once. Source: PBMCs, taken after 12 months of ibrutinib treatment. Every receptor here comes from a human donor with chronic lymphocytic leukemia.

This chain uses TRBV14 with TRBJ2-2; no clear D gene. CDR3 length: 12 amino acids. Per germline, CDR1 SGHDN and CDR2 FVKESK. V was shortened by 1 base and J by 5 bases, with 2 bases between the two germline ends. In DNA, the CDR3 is TGTGCCAGCAGCCAAGCAACCGGGGAGCTGTTTTTT. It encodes CASSQATGELFF. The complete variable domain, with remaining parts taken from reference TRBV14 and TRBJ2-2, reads EAGVTQFPSHSVIEKGQTVTLRCDPISGHDNLYWYRRVMGKEIKFLLHFVKESKQDESGMPNNRFLAERTGGTYSTLKVQPAELEDSGVYFCASSQATGELFFGEGSRLTVL.

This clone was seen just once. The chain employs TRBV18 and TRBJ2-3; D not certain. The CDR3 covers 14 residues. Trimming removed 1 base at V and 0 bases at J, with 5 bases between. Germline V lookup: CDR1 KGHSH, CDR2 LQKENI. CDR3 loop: CASSPLRSTDTQYF. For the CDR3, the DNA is TGTGCCAGCTCACCACTTAGGAGCACAGATACGCAGTATTTT.

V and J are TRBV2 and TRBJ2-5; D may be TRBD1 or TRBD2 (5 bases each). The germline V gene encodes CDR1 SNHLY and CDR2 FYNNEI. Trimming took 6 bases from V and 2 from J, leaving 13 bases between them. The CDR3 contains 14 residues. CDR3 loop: CASSTGRTQETQYF. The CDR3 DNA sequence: TGTGCCAGCAGCACGGGACGGACACAAGAGACCCAGTACTTC.

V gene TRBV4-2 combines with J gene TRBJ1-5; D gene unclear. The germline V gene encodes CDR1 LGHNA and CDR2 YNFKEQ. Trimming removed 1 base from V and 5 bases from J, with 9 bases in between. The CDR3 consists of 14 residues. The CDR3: CASSQAAADQPQHF. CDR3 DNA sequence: TGTGCCAGCAGCCAAGCGGCGGCGGATCAGCCCCAGCATTTT.

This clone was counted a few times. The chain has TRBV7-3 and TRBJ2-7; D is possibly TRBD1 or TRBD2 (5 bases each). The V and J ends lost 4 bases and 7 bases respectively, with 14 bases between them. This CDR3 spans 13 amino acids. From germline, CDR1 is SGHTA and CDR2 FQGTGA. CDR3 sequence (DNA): TGTGCCAGCAGCTCCGGGGCCTGGGGTGAGCAGTACTTC. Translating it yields CASSSGAWGEQYF.

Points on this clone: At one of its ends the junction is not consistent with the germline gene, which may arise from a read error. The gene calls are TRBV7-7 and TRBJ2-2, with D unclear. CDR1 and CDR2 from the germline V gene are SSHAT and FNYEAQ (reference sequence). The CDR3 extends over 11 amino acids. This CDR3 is CASSMNGELFF. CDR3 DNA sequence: TGTGCTAGCAGCATGAACGGGGAGCTGTTTTTT.

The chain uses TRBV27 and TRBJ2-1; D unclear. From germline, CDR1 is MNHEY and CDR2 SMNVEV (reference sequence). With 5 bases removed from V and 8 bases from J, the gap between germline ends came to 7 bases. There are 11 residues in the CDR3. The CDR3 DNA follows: TGTGCCAGCAGTAAGAGCTATGAGCAGTTCTTC. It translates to CASSKSYEQFF.

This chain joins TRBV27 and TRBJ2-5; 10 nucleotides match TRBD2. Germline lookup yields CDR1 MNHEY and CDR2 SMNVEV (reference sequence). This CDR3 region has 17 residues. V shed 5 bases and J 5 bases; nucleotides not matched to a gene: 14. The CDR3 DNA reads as TGTGCCAGCAGTCCACTGTATACTAGCGGGAATGTGGAGACCCAGTACTTC. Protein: CASSPLYTSGNVETQYF.

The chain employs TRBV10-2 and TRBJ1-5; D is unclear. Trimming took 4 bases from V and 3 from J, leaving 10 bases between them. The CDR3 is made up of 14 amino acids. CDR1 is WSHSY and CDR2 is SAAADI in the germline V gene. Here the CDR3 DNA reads TGCGCCAGCAGTGTGGAGACATACAATCAGCCCCAGCATTTT. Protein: CASSVETYNQPQHF.

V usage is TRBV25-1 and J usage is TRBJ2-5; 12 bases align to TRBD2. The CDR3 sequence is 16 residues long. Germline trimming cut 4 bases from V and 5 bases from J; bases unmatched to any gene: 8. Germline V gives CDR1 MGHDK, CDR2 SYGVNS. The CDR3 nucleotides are TGTGCCAGCAGTGCGACTAGCGGGAGCTCGGGGGAGACCCAGTACTTC. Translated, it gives CASSATSGSSGETQYF.

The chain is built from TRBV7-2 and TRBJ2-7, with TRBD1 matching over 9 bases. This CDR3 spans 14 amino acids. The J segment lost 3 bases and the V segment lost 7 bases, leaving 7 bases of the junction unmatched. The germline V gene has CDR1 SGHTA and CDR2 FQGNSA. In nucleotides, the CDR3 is TGTGCCAGCACAAGACAGGGGGGGAACTACGAGCAGTACTTC. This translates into CASTRQGGNYEQYF.

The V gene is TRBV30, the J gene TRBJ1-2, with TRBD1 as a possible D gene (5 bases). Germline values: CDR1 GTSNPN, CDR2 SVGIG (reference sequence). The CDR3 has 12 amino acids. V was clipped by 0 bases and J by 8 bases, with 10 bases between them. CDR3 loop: CAWSVSDSGYTF. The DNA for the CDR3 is TGTGCCTGGAGTGTAAGTGACAGCGGCTACACCTTC.

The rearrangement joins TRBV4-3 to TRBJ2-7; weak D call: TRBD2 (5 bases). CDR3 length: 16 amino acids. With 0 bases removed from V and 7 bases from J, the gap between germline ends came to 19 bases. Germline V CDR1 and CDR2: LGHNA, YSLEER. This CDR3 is CASSQDTGGLAAEQYF. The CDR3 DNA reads TGCGCCAGCAGCCAAGATACTGGCGGGTTGGCTGCAGAGCAGTACTTC.